The 21 T cell receptor beta chains reported below all come from one sample, sequenced in a study of T cells after yellow fever vaccination. TCRdb redid the calling of the 5' RACE reads with MiXCR, one entry per CDR3 protein. This table has under 50,000 distinct CDR3 sequences, around 6.8% appearing once. The sample was PBMCs, either bulk or a sorted T-cell subset (CD4+, CD8+, memory, or dextramer-sorted; not recorded which), taken 45 days after the yellow fever booster vaccination. Receptor source: a man aged 25 to 40 who received the YFV17D yellow fever vaccine.

This clonotype was counted many times. The chain links TRBV7-2 to TRBJ2-7; D unclear. The CDR3 loop spans 13 amino acids. V lost 1 base, J lost 1 base, and 5 bases lay in between. The V gene's germline CDR1 is SGHTA and CDR2 FQGNSA. The chain's CDR3 is CASSLESSYEQYF. CDR3 nucleotide sequence: TGTGCCAGCAGCTTAGAATCGTCCTACGAGCAGTACTTC.

Only one count was recorded for this clonotype. This rearrangement joins TRBV14 to TRBJ2-7; D is ambiguous. With 2 bases removed from V and 2 bases from J, the gap between germline ends came to 7 bases. The germline gives CDR1 SGHDN, CDR2 FVKESK. The CDR3 sequence is 13 residues long. As DNA, the CDR3 is TGTGCCAGCAGCCAACCGGTGACCTACGAGCAGTACTTC. It codes for CASSQPVTYEQYF.

This clonotype has at least ten counts. This rearrangement joins TRBV10-3 to TRBJ2-5; D ambiguous. This CDR3 is built from 13 residues. The germline gives CDR1 ENHRY, CDR2 SYGVKD. Trimming pared 2 bases from V and 4 bases from J, leaving 8 bases between. CDR3 sequence: CAISEILTETQYF. Written as DNA, the CDR3 is TGTGCCATCAGTGAGATACTCACAGAGACCCAGTACTTC.

This clonotype was seen repeatedly, ten times or more. The chain is built from TRBV12-3 or TRBV12-4 and TRBJ1-5, with TRBD1 matching 12 bases. The CDR3 consists of 16 residues. J gave up 7 bases and V 4 bases, and 8 bases lay outside the gene matches. CDR3 region: CASSYDGTGGGQPQHF. As DNA, the CDR3 is TGTGCCAGCAGTTACGACGGGACAGGGGGCGGCCAGCCCCAGCATTTT.

V is TRBV20-1 and J is TRBJ1-5; D is possibly TRBD1 (5 bases). V was pared by 3 bases and J by 2 bases, with 17 bases between. The CDR3 runs to 16 residues. Germline values: CDR1 DFQATT, CDR2 SNEGSKA (reference sequence). Written as DNA, the CDR3 is TGCAGTGCTAGCCCCGTTACAGGCGGAGGCAATCAGCCCCAGCATTTT. Amino acids: CSASPVTGGGNQPQHF.

This clonotype was counted ten times or more. The chain joins TRBV20-1 to TRBJ2-1, with TRBD2 identical over 10 bases. This CDR3 comprises 15 residues. V lost 5 bases, J lost 5 bases, and 9 bases stayed unmatched. The germline V gene has CDR1 DFQATT and CDR2 SNEGSKA (reference sequence). The CDR3, as DNA: TGCAGTGCTCCGTCTAGCGGGAGCGTCGACAATGAGCAGTTCTTC. Translation: CSAPSSGSVDNEQFF.

The gene calls are TRBV7-2 and TRBJ2-3, with D perhaps matching TRBD2 (6 bases). V was cut by 2 bases and J by 4 bases, with 13 bases left in between. The germline gives CDR1 SGHTA, CDR2 FQGNSA. The CDR3 runs 15 residues. The CDR3 sequence is CASSLLVIAADTQYF. In DNA form, the CDR3 reads TGTGCCAGCAGCTTATTGGTAATAGCGGCAGATACGCAGTATTTT.

Ten or more counts support this clonotype. This rearrangement joins TRBV11-1 to TRBJ2-5, with D unclear. There are 18 residues in the CDR3. The V end lost 5 bases, the J end lost 0 bases, and 22 bases lay between the germline ends. Germline assignment: CDR1 SGHAT and CDR2 FQDESV (reference sequence). The CDR3 DNA reads TGTGCCAGCAGCCCTCCGCTAGACGGTTCTGGGTACCAAGAGACCCAGTACTTC. Protein sequence: CASSPPLDGSGYQETQYF.

This clonotype showed up many times. The chain combines TRBV7-2 with TRBJ2-3, with 11 nucleotides matching TRBD2. Germline V gene sequence: CDR1 SGHTA, CDR2 FQGNSA. The V and J ends lost 7 bases and 0 bases, in that order; junction bases with no gene match: 9. The CDR3 consists of 17 residues. CDR3: CASKRTSGSYSTDTQYF. DNA for the CDR3: TGTGCCAGCAAGAGGACTAGCGGGTCATATAGCACAGATACGCAGTATTTT.

The sample holds many counts of this clonotype. This chain connects TRBV12-3 or TRBV12-4 to TRBJ2-1; perhaps D is TRBD1 or TRBD2 (5 bases each). CDR3 size: 15 residues. The V gene lost 0 bases and the J gene lost 2 bases, with 8 bases spanning the gap. DNA of the CDR3: TGTGCCAGCAGTTTAGCGGGACCGACCTACAATGAGCAGTTCTTC. It codes for CASSLAGPTYNEQFF.

This clonotype was recorded at least ten times. V and J are TRBV24-1 and TRBJ2-3; 11 positions match TRBD2. The CDR3 has 16 amino acids. Losses at the gene ends were 9 bases for V and 7 bases for J; bases not matched to a gene: 14. Germline CDR1 KGHDR, CDR2 SFDVKD. The CDR3, as DNA: TGTGCCACCCCGGGGGGCCCCCTAGCGGGGGGCAATACGCAGTATTTT. Translation gives CATPGGPLAGGNTQYF.

This clonotype occurred many times. The V gene is TRBV4-3, the J gene TRBJ2-7; a weak D match, TRBD2 (6 bases). Trimming stripped 8 bases from V and 0 bases from J, with 14 bases between. The CDR3 runs to 14 residues. CDR1 LGHNA and CDR2 YSLEER come from the germline V gene. CDR3 sequence: CASSRRASSYEQYF. CDR3 DNA: TGCGCCAGCTCCCGGAGGGCCAGCTCCTACGAGCAGTACTTC.

The sample holds many counts of this clonotype. The chain is built from TRBV28 and TRBJ1-4, with 8 bases lining up with TRBD1. CDR1 and CDR2 from the germline V gene are MDHEN and SYDVKM. After removal of 4 bases from V and 8 bases from J, the junction contained 9 bases not matched to a gene. The CDR3 length is 15 residues. CDR3 sequence (DNA): TGTGCCAGCAGTTCAACAGGGGGAGGTTGGGAAAAACTGTTTTTT. Translating it yields CASSSTGGGWEKLFF. Full variable domain (outside the CDR3, taken from reference TRBV28 and TRBJ1-4): DVKVTQSSRYLVKRTGEKVFLECVQDMDHENMFWYRQDPGLGLRLIYFSYDVKMKEKGDIPEGYSVSREKKERFSLILESASTNQTSMYLCASSSTGGGWEKLFFGSGTQLSVL.

This clonotype has more than one count but fewer than ten. This chain connects TRBV30 to TRBJ2-7; possibly TRBD2 for D (7 bases). Trimming removed 1 base from V and 6 bases from J, with 13 bases in between. The CDR3 has 13 residues. Germline CDR1 is GTSNPN and CDR2 is SVGIG (reference sequence). The CDR3 is CAWSGGGPAEQYF. The CDR3 DNA sequence: TGTGCCTGGAGTGGGGGGGGGCCCGCCGAGCAGTACTTC. The whole variable domain, filled in from reference TRBV30 and TRBJ2-7, reads SQTIHQWPATLVQPVGSPLSLECTVEGTSNPNLYWYRQAAGRGLQLLFYSVGIGQISSEVPQNLSASRPQDRQFILSSKKLLLSDSGFYLCAWSGGGPAEQYFGPGTRLTVT.

This clonotype has a handful of counts. J is TRBJ2-1 and V is TRBV5-1; no clear D. The CDR3 is made up of 14 amino acids. V shed 4 bases and J shed 5 bases, with 13 bases lying between them. Per germline, CDR1 SGHRS and CDR2 YFSETQ. The CDR3 DNA follows: TGCGCCAGCAGCACCGGACGTCAAAACAATGAGCAGTTCTTC. Translating gives CASSTGRQNNEQFF.

This clonotype was observed many times. The gene calls are TRBV9 and TRBJ2-1, with unresolved D. CDR1 and CDR2 from the germline V gene are SGDLS and YYNGEE. This CDR3 contains 12 residues. Trimming shortened V by 2 bases and J by 3 bases, and 3 bases separated the two germline ends. CDR3 region: CASSVHYNEQFF. Here the CDR3 DNA reads TGTGCCAGCAGCGTCCACTACAATGAGCAGTTCTTC.

This chain connects TRBV20-1 to TRBJ1-4; no clear D. The CDR3 loop spans 11 amino acids. CDR1 is DFQATT and CDR2 is SNEGSKA in the germline V gene (reference sequence). Trimming removed 2 bases at V and 4 bases at J, with 2 bases between. The CDR3 DNA is TGCAGTGCTAGATTTAATGAAAAACTGTTTTTT. As protein: CSARFNEKLFF.

The V gene is TRBV30, the J gene TRBJ2-1, with D hard to call. The V end lost 4 bases, the J end lost 5 bases, and 6 bases lay between the germline ends. This CDR3 is built from 11 residues. The germline CDR1 and CDR2 sequences are GTSNPN and SVGIG (reference sequence). The CDR3 DNA reads as TGTGCCTGGACATTTCACAATGAGCAGTTCTTC. Protein sequence: CAWTFHNEQFF.

The sample holds many counts of this clonotype. The chain is built from TRBV20-1 and TRBJ1-1, with a possible D match to TRBD1 (5 bases). V lost 3 bases, J lost 4 bases, and 15 bases lay in between. This CDR3 is built from 14 residues. The germline V gene has CDR1 DFQATT and CDR2 SNEGSKA (reference sequence). In nucleotides, the CDR3 is TGCAGTGCTAGGGTGACCCAGAGGGGCACTGAAGCTTTCTTT. It specifies CSARVTQRGTEAFF.

This clonotype was found a few times. The chain couples TRBV6-2 or TRBV6-3 to TRBJ1-5; 7 positions match TRBD1. The V segment lost 8 bases and the J segment 3 bases; nucleotides outside the gene matches: 10. This CDR3 has 15 amino acids. Germline V gene lookup returns CDR1 MNHEY and CDR2 SVGEGT. CDR3: CASDNFEGANQPQHF. The CDR3 DNA sequence: TGTGCCAGCGACAACTTCGAGGGGGCCAATCAGCCCCAGCATTTT.

The genes are TRBV5-1 and TRBJ2-3, with a weak D call TRBD1 (6 bases). This CDR3 is built from 15 residues. Per germline, CDR1 SGHRS and CDR2 YFSETQ. The V end lost 6 bases, the J end lost 3 bases, and 17 bases lay between the germline ends. CDR3 protein: CASTLLDSGTDTQYF. The CDR3 DNA follows: TGCGCCAGCACCCTTTTGGACAGCGGAACAGATACGCAGTATTTT.